There are a few counts of the clone carrying this T cell receptor beta chain. This specimen comes from a study of T cells after yellow fever vaccination. Germline lookup yields CDR1 LGHNA and CDR2 YNFKEQ. The CDR3 is made up of 18 amino acids. V shed 5 bases, J shed 0 bases, and the junction held 9 bases outside the gene matches. TCRdb reprocessed the 5' RACE reads via MiXCR and lists one record per CDR3 protein. Here the sample spans 95,000 to 100,000 distinct CDR3 sequences, 5.8% being singletons. The chain employs TRBV4-2 and TRBJ2-1, with 11 nucleotides matching TRBD2. The receptor comes from a man aged 18 to 30 who received the YFV17D yellow fever vaccine. The specimen comprised CD8+ T cells sorted from PBMCs, sampled 10 days after the yellow fever booster vaccination. CDR3 region: CASSYGLAGTDSYNEQFF. CDR3 bases: TGTGCCAGCAGCTACGGACTAGCGGGTACCGACTCCTACAATGAGCAGTTCTTC.